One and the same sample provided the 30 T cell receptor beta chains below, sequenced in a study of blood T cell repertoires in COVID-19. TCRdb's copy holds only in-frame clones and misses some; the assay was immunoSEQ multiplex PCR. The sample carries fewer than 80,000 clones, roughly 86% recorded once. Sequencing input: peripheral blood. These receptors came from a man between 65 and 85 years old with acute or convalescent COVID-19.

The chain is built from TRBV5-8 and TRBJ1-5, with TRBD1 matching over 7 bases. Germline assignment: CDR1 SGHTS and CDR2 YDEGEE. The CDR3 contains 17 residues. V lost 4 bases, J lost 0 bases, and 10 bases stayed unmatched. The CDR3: CASSPRTGTISNQPQHF. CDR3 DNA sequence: TGTGCCAGCAGCCCAAGGACAGGCACCATTAGCAATCAGCCCCAGCATTTT.

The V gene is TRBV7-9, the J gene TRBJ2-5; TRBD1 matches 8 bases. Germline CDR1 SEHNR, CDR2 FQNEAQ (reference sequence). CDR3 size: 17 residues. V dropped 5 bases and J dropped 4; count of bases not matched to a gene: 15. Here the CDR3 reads CASSRGVGTGGAETQYF. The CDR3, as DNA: TGTGCCAGCAGCCGAGGGGTTGGGACAGGTGGAGCAGAGACCCAGTACTTC.

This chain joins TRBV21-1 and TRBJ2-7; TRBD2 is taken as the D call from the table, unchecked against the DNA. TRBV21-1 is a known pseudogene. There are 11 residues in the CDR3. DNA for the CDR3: TGTGCCAGCAGCAGGAGAAGCGAGCAGTACTTC. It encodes CASSRRSEQYF.

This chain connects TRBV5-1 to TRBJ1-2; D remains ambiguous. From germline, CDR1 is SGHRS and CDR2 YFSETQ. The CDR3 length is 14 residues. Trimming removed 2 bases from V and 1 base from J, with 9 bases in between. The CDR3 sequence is CASSLNGGNYGYTF. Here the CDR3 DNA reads TGCGCCAGCAGCTTAAATGGAGGTAACTATGGCTACACCTTC. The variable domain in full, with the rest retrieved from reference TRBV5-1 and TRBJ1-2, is KAGVTQTPRYLIKTRGQQVTLSCSPISGHRSVSWYQQTPGQGLQFLFEYFSETQRNKGNFPGRFSGRQFSNSRSEMNVSTLELGDSALYLCASSLNGGNYGYTFGSGTRLTVV.

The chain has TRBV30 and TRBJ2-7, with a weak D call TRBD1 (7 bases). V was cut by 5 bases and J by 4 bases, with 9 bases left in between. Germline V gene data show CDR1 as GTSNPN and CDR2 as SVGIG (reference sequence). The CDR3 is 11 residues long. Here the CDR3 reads CAWAGGYEQYF. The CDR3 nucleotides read TGTGCCTGGGCAGGGGGGTACGAGCAGTACTTC.

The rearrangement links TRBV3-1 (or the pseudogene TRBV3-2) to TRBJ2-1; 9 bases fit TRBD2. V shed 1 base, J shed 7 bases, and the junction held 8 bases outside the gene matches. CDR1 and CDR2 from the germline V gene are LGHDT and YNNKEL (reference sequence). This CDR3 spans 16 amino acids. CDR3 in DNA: TGTGCCAGCAGCCAAGTGGGCAGCGGGAGGATGAATGAGCAGTTCTTC. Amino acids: CASSQVGSGRMNEQFF.

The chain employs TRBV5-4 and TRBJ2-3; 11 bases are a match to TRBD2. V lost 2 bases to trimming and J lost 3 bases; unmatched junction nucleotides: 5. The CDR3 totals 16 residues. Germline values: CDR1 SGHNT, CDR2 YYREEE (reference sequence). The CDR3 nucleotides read TGTGCCAGCAGCTTTAGGAGGACTAGCGGGACAGATACGCAGTATTTT. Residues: CASSFRRTSGTDTQYF.

The CDR3 is CASSPPAGLAFF. In nucleotides, the CDR3 is TGTGCCAGCTCACCACCCGCAGGGTTAGCTTTCTTT. The J gene is TRBJ1-1, the V gene TRBV18, with D tentatively TRBD1 (5 bases). Looked up from germline, CDR1 is KGHSH and CDR2 is LQKENI. V lost 0 bases to trimming and J lost 10 bases, with 9 bases between them. The CDR3 spans 12 residues. Full variable domain (rest looked up from reference TRBV18 and TRBJ1-1): NAGVMQNPRHLVRRRGQEARLRCSPMKGHSHVYWYRQLPEEGLKFMVYLQKENIIDESGMPKERFSAEFPKEGPSILRIQQVVRGDSAAYFCASSPPAGLAFFGQGTRLTVV.

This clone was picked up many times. CDR3 sequence: CASSLDGSGANVLTF. In DNA, the CDR3 is TGTGCCAGCAGCTTGGACGGGTCTGGGGCCAACGTCCTGACTTTC. The V gene is TRBV5-8, the J gene TRBJ2-6; the D is unclear. Germline CDR1 SGHTS, CDR2 YDEGEE. Trimming removed 0 bases at V and 1 base at J, with 5 bases between. There are 15 residues in the CDR3.

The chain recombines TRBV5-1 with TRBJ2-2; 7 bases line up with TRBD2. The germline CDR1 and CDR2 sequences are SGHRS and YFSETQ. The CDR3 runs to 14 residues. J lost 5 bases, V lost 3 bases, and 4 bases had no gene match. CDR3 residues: CASSWDGGTGELFF. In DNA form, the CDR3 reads TGCGCCAGCAGCTGGGACGGGGGGACCGGGGAGCTGTTTTTT.

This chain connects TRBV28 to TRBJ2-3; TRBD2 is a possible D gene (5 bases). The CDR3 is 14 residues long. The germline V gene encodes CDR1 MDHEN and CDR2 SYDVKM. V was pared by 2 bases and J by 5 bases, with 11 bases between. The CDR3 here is CASSLPLGEDTQYF. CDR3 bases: TGTGCCAGCAGTTTACCCCTCGGGGAAGATACGCAGTATTTT.

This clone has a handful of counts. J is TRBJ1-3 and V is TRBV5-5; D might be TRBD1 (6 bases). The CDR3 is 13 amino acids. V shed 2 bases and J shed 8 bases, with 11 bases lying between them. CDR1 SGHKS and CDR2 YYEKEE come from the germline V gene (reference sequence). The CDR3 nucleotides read TGTGCCAGCAGCTTTAATCCAGGGGACACCATATATTTT. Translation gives CASSFNPGDTIYF.

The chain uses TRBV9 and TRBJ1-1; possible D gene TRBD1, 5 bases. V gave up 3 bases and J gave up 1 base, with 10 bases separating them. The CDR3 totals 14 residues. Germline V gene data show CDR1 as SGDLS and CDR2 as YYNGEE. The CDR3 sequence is CASSGDGGNTEAFF. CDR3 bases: TGTGCCAGCAGCGGGGACGGGGGGAACACTGAAGCTTTCTTT.

This chain's CDR3 is CASSFRTGRVEAFF. The CDR3 region has the DNA TGTGCCAGCAGCTTCAGGACAGGGAGAGTTGAAGCTTTCTTT. The V call is TRBV28, the J call TRBJ1-1, with 8 bases aligning to TRBD1. CDR1 is MDHEN and CDR2 is SYDVKM in the germline V gene. V lost 6 bases to trimming and J lost 7 bases; unmatched junction nucleotides: 10. This CDR3 is built from 14 residues.

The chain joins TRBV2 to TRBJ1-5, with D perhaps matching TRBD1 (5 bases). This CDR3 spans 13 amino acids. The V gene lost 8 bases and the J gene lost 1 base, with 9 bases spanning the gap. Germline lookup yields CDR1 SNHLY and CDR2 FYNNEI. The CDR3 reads CASAGPSNQPQHF. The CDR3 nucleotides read TGTGCCAGCGCAGGGCCCAGCAATCAGCCCCAGCATTTT.

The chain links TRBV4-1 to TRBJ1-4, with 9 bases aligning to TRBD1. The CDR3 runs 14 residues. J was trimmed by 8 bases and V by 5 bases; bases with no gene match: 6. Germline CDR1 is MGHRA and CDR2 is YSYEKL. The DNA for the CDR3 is TGCGCCAGCAGCTCCCGGGACAGGGACGAAAAACTGTTTTTT. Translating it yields CASSSRDRDEKLFF.

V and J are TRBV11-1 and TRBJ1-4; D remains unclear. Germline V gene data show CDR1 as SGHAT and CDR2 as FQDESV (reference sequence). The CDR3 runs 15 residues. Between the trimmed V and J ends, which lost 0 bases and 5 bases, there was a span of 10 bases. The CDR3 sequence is CASSLAGQKNEKLFF. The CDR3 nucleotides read TGTGCCAGCAGCTTAGCGGGCCAGAAAAATGAAAAACTGTTTTTT.

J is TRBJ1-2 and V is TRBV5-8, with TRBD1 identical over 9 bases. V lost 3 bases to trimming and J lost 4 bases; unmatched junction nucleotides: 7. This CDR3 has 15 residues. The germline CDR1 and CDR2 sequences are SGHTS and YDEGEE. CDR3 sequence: CASSWGTGLGYGYTF. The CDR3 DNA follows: TGTGCCAGCAGCTGGGGGACAGGGCTGGGCTATGGCTACACCTTC.

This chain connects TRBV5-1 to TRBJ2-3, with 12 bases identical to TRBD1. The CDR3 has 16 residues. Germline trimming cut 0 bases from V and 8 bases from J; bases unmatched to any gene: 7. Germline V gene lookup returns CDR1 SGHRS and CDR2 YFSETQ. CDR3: CASSLEGTGGSGTQYF. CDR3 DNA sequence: TGCGCCAGCAGCTTGGAGGGGACAGGGGGCTCGGGTACGCAGTATTTT.

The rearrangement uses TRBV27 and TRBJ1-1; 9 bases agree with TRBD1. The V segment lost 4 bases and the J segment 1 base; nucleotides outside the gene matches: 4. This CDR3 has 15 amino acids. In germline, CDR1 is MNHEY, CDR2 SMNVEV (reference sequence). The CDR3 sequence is CASSSPGQGNTEAFF. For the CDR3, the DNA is TGTGCCAGCAGTTCTCCGGGACAGGGGAACACTGAAGCTTTCTTT.

The CDR3: CSVEDARGTEAFF. In DNA, the CDR3 is TGCAGCGTTGAAGATGCAAGGGGCACTGAAGCTTTCTTT. V usage is TRBV29-1 and J usage is TRBJ1-1; TRBD1 is a possible D gene (5 bases). V shed 0 bases and J shed 4 bases, with 9 bases lying between them. CDR3 length equals 13 residues. The germline gives CDR1 SQVTM, CDR2 ANQGSEA.

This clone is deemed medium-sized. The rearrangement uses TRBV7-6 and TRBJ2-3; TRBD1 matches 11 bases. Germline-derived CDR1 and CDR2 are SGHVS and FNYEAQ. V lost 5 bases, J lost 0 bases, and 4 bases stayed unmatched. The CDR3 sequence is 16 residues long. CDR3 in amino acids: CASSLGTGGSTDTQYF. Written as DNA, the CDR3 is TGTGCCAGCAGCCTAGGGACAGGGGGGAGCACAGATACGCAGTATTTT.

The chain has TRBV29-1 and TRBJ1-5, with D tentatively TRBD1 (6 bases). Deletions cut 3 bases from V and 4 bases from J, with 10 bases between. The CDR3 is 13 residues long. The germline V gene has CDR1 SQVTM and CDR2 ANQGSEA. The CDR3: CSVDQGTNQPQHF. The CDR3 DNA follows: TGCAGCGTTGACCAGGGGACGAATCAGCCCCAGCATTTT.

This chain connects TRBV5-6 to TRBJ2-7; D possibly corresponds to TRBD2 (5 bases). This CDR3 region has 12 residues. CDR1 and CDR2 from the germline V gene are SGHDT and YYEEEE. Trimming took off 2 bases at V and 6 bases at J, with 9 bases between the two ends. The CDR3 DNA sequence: TGTGCCAGCAGCTTAGAGGGTCGCGAGCAGTACTTC. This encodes CASSLEGREQYF.

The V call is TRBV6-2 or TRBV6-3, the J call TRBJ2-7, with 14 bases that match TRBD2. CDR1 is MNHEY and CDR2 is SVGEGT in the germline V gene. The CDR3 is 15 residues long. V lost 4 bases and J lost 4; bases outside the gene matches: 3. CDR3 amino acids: CASSSWTSGRYEQYF. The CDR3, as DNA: TGTGCCAGCAGTTCTTGGACTAGCGGGAGGTACGAGCAGTACTTC.

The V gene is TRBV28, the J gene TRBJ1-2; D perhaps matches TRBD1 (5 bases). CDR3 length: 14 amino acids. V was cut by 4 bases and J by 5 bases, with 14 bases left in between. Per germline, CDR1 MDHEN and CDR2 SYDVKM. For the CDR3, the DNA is TGTGCCAGCAGTTCGGGTAAAGGGGAATATGGCTACACCTTC. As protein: CASSSGKGEYGYTF.

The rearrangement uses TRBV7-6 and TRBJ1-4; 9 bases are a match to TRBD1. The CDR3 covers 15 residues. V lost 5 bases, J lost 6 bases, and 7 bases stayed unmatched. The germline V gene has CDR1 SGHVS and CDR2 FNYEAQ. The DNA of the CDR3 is TGTGCCAGCAGCAAGACAGGGGGTCGGGATGAAAAACTGTTTTTT. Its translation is CASSKTGGRDEKLFF.

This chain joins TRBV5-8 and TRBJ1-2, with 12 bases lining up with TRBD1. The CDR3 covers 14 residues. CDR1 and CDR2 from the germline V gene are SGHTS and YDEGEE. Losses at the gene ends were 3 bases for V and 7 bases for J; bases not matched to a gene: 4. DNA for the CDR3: TGTGCCAGCAGCTCGGGACAGGGGGCGATTGGCTACACCTTC. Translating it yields CASSSGQGAIGYTF.

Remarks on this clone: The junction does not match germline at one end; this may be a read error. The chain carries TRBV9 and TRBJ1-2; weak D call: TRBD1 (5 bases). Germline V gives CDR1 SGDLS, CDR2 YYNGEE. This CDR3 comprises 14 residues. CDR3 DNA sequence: TGTGCCAGCAGCGCCCACGCGGGGCAAGCTGGCTGCACCTTC. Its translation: CASSAHAGQAGCTF.

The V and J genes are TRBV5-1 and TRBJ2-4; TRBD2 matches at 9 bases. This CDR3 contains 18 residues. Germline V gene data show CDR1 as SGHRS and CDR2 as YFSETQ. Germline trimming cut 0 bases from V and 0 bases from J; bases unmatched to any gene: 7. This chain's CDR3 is CASSLGVTSGVAKNIQYF. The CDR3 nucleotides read TGCGCCAGCAGCTTGGGAGTGACTAGCGGTGTAGCCAAAAACATTCAGTACTTC.